A selection of T cell receptor beta chains follows, all from one sample in a study of cytomegalovirus exposure and HLA in healthy donors. Sequencing was performed with immunoSEQ multiplex PCR; in TCRdb, only in-frame clones are kept and a portion is missing. Seen here are about 130,000 clones, about 91% observed once, and the top ten hold 1.1%. The sample was PBMCs. All receptors derive from a woman aged 18-35 years in good health and CMV-seronegative. CDR3s include the opening cysteine and the closing phenylalanine or tryptophan. The D gene is left open where the match is weak. Only some rows state a clone size, as once, few, many or a class for expanded clones.

V	size	J	D	DNA	CDR3
TRBV5-1	once	TRBJ2-7	.	TGCGCCAGCACCCTGACTGGAGGGAGTACCGACTACGAGCAGTACTTC	CASTLTGGSTDYEQYF
TRBV4-1	.	TRBJ2-7	TRBD1	TGCGCCAGCAGCCCGGACAGGGTTGGTACGTACGAGCAGTACTTC	CASSPDRVGTYEQYF
TRBV25-1	.	TRBJ2-5	TRBD1	TGTGCCAGCAGTCAAGGGGGCTCCTTCGAGACCCAGTACTTC	CASSQGGSFETQYF
TRBV15	.	TRBJ1-2	.	TGTGCCACCCTAGGGGGGGCGGAAGGGGGCTACACCTTC	CATLGGAEGGYTF
TRBV10-1	few	TRBJ2-7	TRBD2	TGCGCCAGCAGTGATTTGGGGCCTAGCGGGAGTTGGGAGCAGTACTTC	CASSDLGPSGSWEQYF
TRBV7-7	.	TRBJ2-1	.	TGTGCCAGCAGCTTAGGGAGCTTGGATAGCAATGAGCAGTTCTTC	CASSLGSLDSNEQFF
TRBV6-5	.	TRBJ1-1	TRBD1	TGTGCCAGCAGCTGGGGGACAGTGAACACTGAAGCTTTCTTT	CASSWGTVNTEAFF
TRBV4-2	.	TRBJ2-3	TRBD2	TGTGCCAGCAGCCAAGCTCTAGCGGGATCCCCAGATACGCAGTATTTT	CASSQALAGSPDTQYF
TRBV7-2	.	TRBJ2-1	.	TGTGCCAGCAGCTGGCGGGCAGTATTCTCCTACAATGAGCAGTTCTTC	CASSWRAVFSYNEQFF
TRBV18	.	TRBJ2-3	TRBD2	TGTGCCAGCTCCCCCCCGGGGGGACTGAGCACAGATACGCAGTATTTT	CASSPPGGLSTDTQYF
TRBV28	.	TRBJ2-7	.	TGTGCCAGCAGTTTAGTCTACAGGACCGAGCAGTACTTC	CASSLVYRTEQYF
TRBV6-5	.	TRBJ1-5	TRBD1	TGTGCCAGCAGCCTGGGACAGAGCAATCAGCCCCAGCATTTT	CASSLGQSNQPQHF
TRBV6-6	.	TRBJ2-5	TRBD1	TGTGCCAGCAGTAGACAGGGGAAGGAGACCCAGTACTTC	CASSRQGKETQYF
TRBV5-1	.	TRBJ2-3	.	TGCGCCAGCAGACAGGGTGGAGGCACAGATACGCAGTATTTT	CASRQGGGTDTQYF
TRBV7-9	.	TRBJ2-3	TRBD1	TGTGCCAGCAGCTTAGAAGGGGACAGACGCACAGATACGCAGTATTTT	CASSLEGDRRTDTQYF
TRBV7-2	.	TRBJ2-2	TRBD2	TGTGCCAGCAGCCCGAGCGGGGCTCGGGGGGAGCTGTTTTTT	CASSPSGARGELFF
TRBV5-4	.	TRBJ2-7	TRBD2	TGTGCCAGCAGCTTGGGCGGGAGTAAGTACGAGCAGTACTTC	CASSLGGSKYEQYF
TRBV28	.	TRBJ1-5	.	TGTGCCAGCAGTTTACTGGTCAACTCTCAGCCCCAGCATTTT	CASSLLVNSQPQHF
TRBV28	.	TRBJ2-5	.	TGTGCCAGCACCGATGTAGCTGAAGAGACCCAGTACTTC	CASTDVAEETQYF
TRBV5-1	.	TRBJ1-2	.	TGCGCCAGCAGACCCTTGGCAGGGATGGCCTATGGCTACACCTTC	CASRPLAGMAYGYTF
TRBV15	.	TRBJ2-2	.	TGTGCCACCAGCAGGACAGGGAACACCGGGGAGCTGTTTTTT	CATSRTGNTGELFF
TRBV7-9	.	TRBJ1-5	.	TGTGCCAGCAGCTTAGAGGGGGGGTATCAGCCCCAGCATTTT	CASSLEGGYQPQHF
TRBV5-6	.	TRBJ2-1	.	TGTGCCAGCAGCTTGGTTCCGTTTTCTAGCTCCTACAATGAGCAGTTCTTC	CASSLVPFSSSYNEQFF
TRBV18	.	TRBJ1-2	TRBD1	TGTGCCAGCTCACCAGAAAGGACCGGGACAGGGGCTCAGGGCTACACCTTC	CASSPERTGTGAQGYTF
TRBV27	.	TRBJ2-3	TRBD2	TGTGCCAGCAGTCCTCTCAGCGGGAGGCTCGATACGCAGTATTTT	CASSPLSGRLDTQYF
TRBV27	.	TRBJ2-3	TRBD2	TGTGCCAGCAGAAAACCGGGACTAGGGATAGGTGATACGCAGTATTTT	CASRKPGLGIGDTQYF
TRBV7-9	.	TRBJ1-2	TRBD1	TGTGCCAGCAGCTTAGGGACAGGGGAACCTATCGATGGCTACACCTTC	CASSLGTGEPIDGYTF
TRBV5-8	.	TRBJ1-2	.	TGTGCCAGCAGCCTGTTTACAGGATCCTATGGCTACACCTTC	CASSLFTGSYGYTF
TRBV2	.	TRBJ1-5	TRBD1	TGTGCCAGCAGTTACTCAGGGGGACCTCAGCCCCAGCATTTT	CASSYSGGPQPQHF
TRBV19	.	TRBJ2-5	TRBD2	TGTGCCAGTAGCACTAGCGAGTACCCCCAAGAGACCCAGTACTTC	CASSTSEYPQETQYF
TRBV5-8	.	TRBJ2-5	TRBD2	TGTGCCAGCACCTTAACATTTCTAGCGGGGAGAGAGACCCAGTACTTC	CASTLTFLAGRETQYF
TRBV19	.	TRBJ2-1	.	TGTGCCAGTAGTCCACTCCTCCGGGACAACAATGAGCAGTTCTTC	CASSPLLRDNNEQFF
TRBV7-9	.	TRBJ1-3	.	TGTGCCAGCAGCTCGGTAAACACCATATATTTT	CASSSVNTIYF
TRBV28	.	TRBJ1-2	.	TGTGCCAGCAGTCTGGCCGCTAACTATGGCTACACCTTC	CASSLAANYGYTF
TRBV11-2	.	TRBJ2-7	TRBD2	TGTGCCAGCAGCCACATGTGGCTAGCGGGAGAGGAACAGTACTTC	CASSHMWLAGEEQYF
TRBV10-2	.	TRBJ2-1	.	TGCGCCAGCAGTGGGTGGGGGAGGGGGGACAATGAGCAGTTCTTC	CASSGWGRGDNEQFF
TRBV5-6	.	TRBJ1-1	.	TGTGCCAGCAGCTTGGCCGGGGATTTGAACACTGAAGCTTTCTTT	CASSLAGDLNTEAFF
TRBV10-3	.	TRBJ1-2	.	TGTGCCATCAGTGGTCGACAGGACTATGGCTACACCTTC	CAISGRQDYGYTF
TRBV9	.	TRBJ2-7	.	TGTGCCAGCAGCCCTACAGGGCTACGCTACGAGCAGTACTTC	CASSPTGLRYEQYF
TRBV2	.	TRBJ2-2	.	TGTGCCAGCAGTCTCGGACAGGGAGGGGTTAGCGGGGAGCTGTTTTTT	CASSLGQGGVSGELFF
TRBV25-1	.	TRBJ1-4	TRBD1	TGTGCCAGCAGTGGCCGACAGGGTTCTAATGAAAAACTGTTTTTT	CASSGRQGSNEKLFF
TRBV18	.	TRBJ1-5	.	TGTGCCAGCTCACCACTTGAGCAGGCCGGACAGCCCCAGCATTTT	CASSPLEQAGQPQHF
TRBV6-5	.	TRBJ1-2	.	TGTGCCAGCAGTTACCCCCAGGGGCATGGCTACACCTTC	CASSYPQGHGYTF
TRBV30	once	TRBJ2-7	TRBD2	TGTGCCTGGAGTGGGGAGGGGTTATCCTACGAGCAGTACTTC	CAWSGEGLSYEQYF
TRBV5-1	.	TRBJ1-2	.	TGCGCCAGCAGTCAAACAGGCCCCGCCGCGGGAGGTGGCTACACCTTC	CASSQTGPAAGGGYTF
TRBV28	few	TRBJ2-7	.	TGTGCCAGCGGTAATGGGGCCTACTTC	CASGNGAYF
TRBV30	.	TRBJ2-3	TRBD2	TGTGCCTGGAGTCATGGGACTAGCGAAGGAACAGATACGCAGTATTTT	CAWSHGTSEGTDTQYF
TRBV5-1	.	TRBJ2-2	TRBD2	TGCGCCAGCAGAAGGGACGGGGGGGACACCGGGGAGCTGTTTTTT	CASRRDGGDTGELFF
TRBV15	.	TRBJ2-1	TRBD2	TGTGCCACCAGCAGAGGGACTAGCGGGAGGTACAATGAGCAGTTCTTC	CATSRGTSGRYNEQFF
TRBV11-3	.	TRBJ2-3	.	TGTGCCAGCAGCTCGAGGGTTGATACGCAGTATTTT	CASSSRVDTQYF
TRBV18	.	TRBJ1-5	.	TGTGCCAGCTCGTTCTATAGCAATCAGCCCCAGCATTTT	CASSFYSNQPQHF
TRBV6-5	.	TRBJ2-7	TRBD1	TGTGCCAGCAGATACCGGACAGGGACGAACGAGCAGTACTTC	CASRYRTGTNEQYF
TRBV14	.	TRBJ1-4	.	TGTGCCAGCAGCCGTGACCCGGGAGGTAATGAAAAACTGTTTTTT	CASSRDPGGNEKLFF